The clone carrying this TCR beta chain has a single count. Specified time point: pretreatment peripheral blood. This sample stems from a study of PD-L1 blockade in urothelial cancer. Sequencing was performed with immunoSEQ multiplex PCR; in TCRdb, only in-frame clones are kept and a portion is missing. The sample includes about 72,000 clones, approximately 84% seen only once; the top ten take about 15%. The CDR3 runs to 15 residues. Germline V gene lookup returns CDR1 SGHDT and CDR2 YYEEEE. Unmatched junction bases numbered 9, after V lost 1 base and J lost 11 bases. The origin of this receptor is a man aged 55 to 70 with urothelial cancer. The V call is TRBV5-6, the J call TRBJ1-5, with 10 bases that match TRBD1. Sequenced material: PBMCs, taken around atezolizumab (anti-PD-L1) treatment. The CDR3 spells CASSLTGQGVSSQHF. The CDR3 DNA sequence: TGTGCCAGCAGCTTGACTGGACAGGGGGTGTCGTCCCAGCATTTT. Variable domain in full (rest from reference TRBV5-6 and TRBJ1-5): DAGVTQSPTHLIKTRGQQVTLRCSPKSGHDTVSWYQQALGQGPQFIFQYYEEEERQRGNFPDRFSGHQFPNYSSELNVNALLLGDSALYLCASSLTGQGVSSQHFGDGTRLSIL.